Listed here are 26 T cell receptor beta chains from one sample, sequenced in a study of T cell responses to AZD1222 COVID-19 vaccine. The assay was immunoSEQ multiplex PCR, and TCRdb's table has in-frame clones only and misses some. The sample holds about 120,000 clones, about 90% seen once. The sample was peripheral blood, taken on day 0 of AZD1222 vaccination. These receptor sequences come from an adult in good health.

On this clone itself: At one end the junction does not follow the germline gene, possibly because of a read error. The chain is built from TRBV7-9 and TRBJ1-3; D unresolved. Germline loops: CDR1 SEHNR, CDR2 FQNEAQ (reference sequence). The CDR3 is made up of 15 amino acids. In nucleotides, the CDR3 is TGTGTCAGCAGCCCGAGTTTAGGGCCTGGAAACACCATATATTTT. Protein sequence: CVSSPSLGPGNTIYF. The variable domain in full, completed from reference TRBV7-9 and TRBJ1-3, reads DTGVSQNPRHKITKRGQNVTFRCDPISEHNRLYWYRQTLGQGPEFLTYFQNEAQLEKSRLLSDRFSAERPKGSFSTLEIQRTEQGDSAMYLCVSSPSLGPGNTIYFGEGSWLTVV.

V usage is TRBV29-1 and J usage is TRBJ1-2; maybe TRBD1 (5 bases). Germline CDR1 reads SQVTM; CDR2 reads ANQGSEA. V was pared by 3 bases and J by 1 base, with 12 bases between. This CDR3 region has 14 residues. This CDR3 is CSVDKQESNYGYTF. In nucleotides, the CDR3 is TGCAGCGTTGATAAACAGGAGAGTAACTATGGCTACACCTTC. Full variable domain (missing parts from reference TRBV29-1 and TRBJ1-2): SAVISQKPSRDICQRGTSLTIQCQVDSQVTMMFWYRQQPGQSLTLIATANQGSEATYESGFVIDKFPISRPNLTFSTLTVSNMSPEDSSIYLCSVDKQESNYGYTFGSGTRLTVV.

The rearrangement uses TRBV7-2 and TRBJ1-1, with TRBD1 identical over 11 bases. With 2 bases clipped from V and 8 bases from J, the junction kept 1 base outside the gene matches. Germline V gene data show CDR1 as SGHTA and CDR2 as FQGNSA. CDR3 length equals 13 residues. CDR3 loop: CASSLWDRGEAFF. CDR3 DNA: TGTGCCAGCAGCTTATGGGACAGGGGGGAAGCTTTCTTT.

The chain is built from TRBV7-9 and TRBJ2-6, with D unclear. Trimming stripped 6 bases from V and 0 bases from J, with 12 bases between. The CDR3 spans 16 residues. Germline V gene sequence: CDR1 SEHNR, CDR2 FQNEAQ (reference sequence). The CDR3 reads CASSGGLGSGANVLTF. CDR3 sequence (DNA): TGTGCCAGCAGTGGCGGCTTAGGCTCTGGGGCCAACGTCCTGACTTTC. The full variable domain, rest sourced from reference TRBV7-9 and TRBJ2-6, is DTGVSQNPRHKITKRGQNVTFRCDPISEHNRLYWYRQTLGQGPEFLTYFQNEAQLEKSRLLSDRFSAERPKGSFSTLEIQRTEQGDSAMYLCASSGGLGSGANVLTFGAGSRLTVL.

CDR3 amino acids: CASSERGGFNQPQHF. As DNA, the CDR3 is TGTGCCAGCAGTGAGAGAGGGGGCTTTAATCAGCCCCAGCATTTT. The chain links TRBV2 to TRBJ1-5; 7 bases line up with TRBD1. The V gene's germline CDR1 is SNHLY and CDR2 FYNNEI. CDR3 length: 15 residues. Unmatched junction bases numbered 6, after V lost 3 bases and J lost 4 bases.

This clone has just a few counts. V usage is TRBV7-8 and J usage is TRBJ1-6; D not resolved. The CDR3 loop spans 16 amino acids. Trimming removed 2 bases at V and 7 bases at J, with 15 bases between. Germline V gene data show CDR1 as SGHVS and CDR2 as FQNEAQ. This CDR3 reads CASSLKAWATNSPLHF. The CDR3 DNA sequence: TGTGCCAGCAGCTTAAAAGCTTGGGCTACAAATTCACCCCTCCACTTT.

This chain uses TRBV3-1 (or the pseudogene TRBV3-2) with TRBJ1-3; 7 nucleotides agree with TRBD1. Germline V gives CDR1 LGHDT, CDR2 YNNKEL (reference sequence). Trimming took 5 bases from V and 4 from J; bases not matched to a gene: 2. The CDR3 sequence is 13 residues long. The CDR3 region is CASSTRGGNTIYF. DNA for the CDR3: TGTGCCAGCAGCACCAGGGGGGGAAACACCATATATTTT.

The chain is built from TRBV10-1 and TRBJ1-1; no firm D call. V dropped 3 bases and J dropped 5 bases, with 13 bases sitting between them. Looked up from germline, CDR1 is WNHNN and CDR2 is SYGVQD (reference sequence). The CDR3 covers 14 residues. CDR3 sequence (DNA): TGCGCCAGCAGTGAAACAGCAAAGCGAACTGAAGCTTTCTTT. Protein: CASSETAKRTEAFF.

The chain has TRBV7-8 and TRBJ1-2, with D uncertain. The CDR3 is made up of 12 amino acids. Trimming took off 5 bases at V and 4 bases at J, with 8 bases between the two ends. The germline CDR1 and CDR2 sequences are SGHVS and FQNEAQ. The CDR3 nucleotides are TGTGCCAGCAGCCCGGACGGCTATGGCTACACCTTC. Translation: CASSPDGYGYTF.

This clone is a singleton in its sample. The rearrangement links TRBV27 to TRBJ2-1, with D perhaps given as TRBD1 or TRBD2 (5 bases each). Trimming stripped 6 bases from V and 6 bases from J, with 12 bases between. The CDR3 covers 13 residues. From germline, CDR1 is MNHEY and CDR2 SMNVEV (reference sequence). The DNA for the CDR3 is TGTGCCAGCAGGAGGGGCGCGTTCAATGAGCAGTTCTTC. Residues: CASRRGAFNEQFF.

The rearrangement joins TRBV5-1 to TRBJ2-3, with D perhaps matching TRBD1 or TRBD2 (6 bases each). The V end lost 0 bases, the J end lost 3 bases, and 11 bases lay between the germline ends. Germline CDR1 and CDR2: SGHRS and YFSETQ. This CDR3 has 15 residues. CDR3 DNA sequence: TGCGCCAGCAGCTTGGAGGGGGGAGCGACAGATACGCAGTATTTT. The encoded protein is CASSLEGGATDTQYF.

The rearrangement joins TRBV29-1 to TRBJ2-5, with TRBD1 matching over 9 bases. In germline, CDR1 is SQVTM, CDR2 ANQGSEA. V lost 7 bases, J lost 4 bases, and 4 bases stayed unmatched. There are 12 residues in the CDR3. Here the CDR3 reads CSALTGGETQYF. For the CDR3, the DNA is TGCAGCGCACTGACAGGGGGAGAGACCCAGTACTTC.

The count of this clone is one. This sequence joins TRBV9 and TRBJ2-2, with D possibly TRBD1 on 7 matching bases. CDR1 SGDLS and CDR2 YYNGEE come from the germline V gene. Deletions cut 4 bases from V and 0 bases from J, with 13 bases between. CDR3 length equals 16 residues. CDR3 nucleotides: TGTGCCAGCAGCAGAGGAGGGACAGCGAACACCGGGGAGCTGTTTTTT. It is translated as CASSRGGTANTGELFF.

The chain uses TRBV11-3 and TRBJ1-1, with a possible D match to TRBD1 (5 bases). The CDR3 has 17 residues. V lost 5 bases to trimming and J lost 2 bases, with 21 bases between them. Germline assignment: CDR1 SGHNT and CDR2 YENEEA. DNA of the CDR3: TGTGCCAGCAGCCCGGGGGGATCGGGAAAGAAAAACACTGAAGCTTTCTTT. This sequence encodes CASSPGGSGKKNTEAFF.

The V call is TRBV7-2, the J call TRBJ2-7; perhaps TRBD2 as D (6 bases). The CDR3 consists of 16 residues. V lost 1 base to trimming and J lost 3 bases, with 16 bases between them. Germline lookup yields CDR1 SGHTA and CDR2 FQGNSA. CDR3 loop: CASSLDGTGRHYEQYF. The CDR3 DNA sequence: TGTGCCAGCAGCTTAGATGGTACCGGGAGACACTACGAGCAGTACTTC.

On this clone itself: An end of the junction does not agree with germline; a read error may underlie this. This chain uses TRBV7-6 with TRBJ2-3; 7 bases fit TRBD2. CDR3 length equals 16 residues. Germline V gene data show CDR1 as SGHVS and CDR2 as FNYEAQ. The CDR3 region has the DNA TGTGTCAGCAGCTTAGTCGGGCGGGGGAGCACAGATACGCAGTATTTT. It yields the protein CVSSLVGRGSTDTQYF. Looking up the rest from reference TRBV7-6 and TRBJ2-3 gives the full variable domain: GAGVSQSPRYKVTKRGQDVALRCDPISGHVSLYWYRQALGQGPEFLTYFNYEAQQDKSGLPNDRFSAERPEGSISTLTIQRTEQRDSAMYRCVSSLVGRGSTDTQYFGPGTRLTVL.

Comments on this clone: The sample has other DNA sequences that encode this CDR3 too. The rearrangement joins TRBV5-4 to TRBJ1-4, with 9 bases matching TRBD1. V lost 2 bases and J lost 5; bases outside the gene matches: 1. CDR3 size: 14 residues. Germline V gene data show CDR1 as SGHNT and CDR2 as YYREEE (reference sequence). CDR3 sequence: CASSLQGANEKLFF. CDR3 nucleotide sequence: TGTGCCAGCAGCTTACAGGGGGCCAATGAAAAACTGTTTTTT.

In this sample, this clone turned up a few times. The chain links TRBV12-3 or TRBV12-4 to TRBJ1-1; D remains ambiguous. V was shortened by 1 base and J by 5 bases, with 5 bases between the two germline ends. There are 12 residues in the CDR3. The CDR3 nucleotides read TGTGCCAGCAGTTTAGGGTCAACTGAAGCTTTCTTT. Encoded protein: CASSLGSTEAFF.

CDR3 sequence (DNA): TGTGCCAGCACCCGGACAGGGGGCAACTATGGCTACACCTTC. Translation gives CASTRTGGNYGYTF. The rearrangement uses TRBV28 and TRBJ1-2; 11 bases are a match to TRBD1. Germline CDR1 reads MDHEN; CDR2 reads SYDVKM. V lost 7 bases, J lost 2 bases, and 3 bases stayed unmatched. This CDR3 region has 14 residues.

The chain uses TRBV6-5 and TRBJ1-3; D remains unclear. Germline V gene lookup returns CDR1 MNHEY and CDR2 SVGAGI. The CDR3 totals 14 residues. Between the trimmed V and J ends, which lost 4 bases and 0 bases, there was a span of 7 bases. The CDR3 loop reads CASSSQVSGNTIYF. CDR3 in DNA: TGTGCCAGCAGTTCTCAGGTCTCTGGAAACACCATATATTTT.

The gene calls are TRBV13 and TRBJ2-3; D unclear. Per the germline V gene, CDR1 is PRHDT and CDR2 is FYEKMQ (reference sequence). The CDR3 extends over 14 amino acids. Trimming took 4 bases from V and 0 from J, leaving 8 bases between them. The CDR3 nucleotides read TGTGCCAGCAGCTCTCATCTAAGCACAGATACGCAGTATTTT. Encoded protein: CASSSHLSTDTQYF.

This clone was seen more than once but under ten times. The chain joins TRBV2 to TRBJ1-1; 7 nucleotides match TRBD1. Germline CDR1 is SNHLY and CDR2 is FYNNEI. The CDR3 covers 18 residues. Unmatched junction bases numbered 16, after V lost 5 bases and J lost 1 base. CDR3 region: CASSPTIRTGKGNTEAFF. CDR3 DNA sequence: TGTGCCAGCAGTCCGACGATAAGGACAGGTAAAGGGAACACTGAAGCTTTCTTT.

CDR3 sequence (DNA): TGTGCCAGTAACGGACTGAACACTGAAGCTTTCTTT. Encoded protein: CASNGLNTEAFF. The chain recombines TRBV7-9 with TRBJ1-1, with D hard to call. The germline CDR1 and CDR2 sequences are SEHNR and FQNEAQ (reference sequence). With 9 bases removed from V and 0 bases from J, the gap between germline ends came to 8 bases. The CDR3 is 12 residues long.

This chain connects TRBV10-2 to TRBJ1-2, with 7 positions matching TRBD1. CDR1 and CDR2 from the germline V gene are WSHSY and SAAADI. CDR3 length equals 15 residues. The junction had 8 bases not matched to a gene; V was cut back by 4 bases and J by 3 bases. CDR3 DNA sequence: TGCGCCAGCAGTGCCAGGGGGGGAAGGGACTATGGCTACACCTTC. Translation: CASSARGGRDYGYTF.

V and J are TRBV2 and TRBJ1-1; tentative D call: TRBD1 (5 bases). Trimming left V 11 bases short and J 0 bases short, with 13 bases between. The CDR3 has 13 amino acids. In germline, CDR1 is SNHLY, CDR2 FYNNEI. Here the CDR3 reads CAGGLKMNTEAFF. The CDR3 DNA reads TGTGCCGGGGGTCTAAAGATGAACACTGAAGCTTTCTTT.

The chain carries TRBV15 and TRBJ2-7; D is possibly TRBD2 (5 bases). Trimming cost V 0 bases and J 2 bases, with 11 bases left between them. Looked up from germline, CDR1 is LNHNV and CDR2 is YYDKDF (reference sequence). This CDR3 contains 15 residues. The CDR3 loop is CATSRDGREAYEQYF. DNA for the CDR3: TGTGCCACCAGCAGAGACGGACGGGAAGCCTACGAGCAGTACTTC.